This T cell receptor (beta chain) was observed in a study of neoadjuvant anti-PD-1 for oral cavity cancer. Study information: Most patients had three to four biweekly doses of 3 mg/kg nivolumab before resection.

Study outcomes and limitations: Higher pretreatment blood Treg/Th17 ratios correlated with higher pretreatment blood and lower post-treatment tumor TCRbeta clonality.

A note on this clone: The target antigen is unknown.

CDR1 is ENHRY, CDR2 SYGVKD, per germline. V gave up 6 bases and J gave up 3 bases; unmatched junction bases: 2. The CDR3 extends over 14 amino acids. The table came from immunoSEQ multiplex PCR; TCRdb's copy has only in-frame clones and leaves some out. The sample has 13,000 to 15,000 clones, 55% to 65% seen once. The TCR was taken from a person aged 40 to 85 with oral cavity squamous cell carcinoma. Source: PBMCs, taken before nivolumab (anti-PD-1) treatment. This chain uses TRBV10-3 with TRBJ2-1, with 10 bases fitting TRBD1. The CDR3 is CAIRGTGDYNEQFF. CDR3 coding DNA: TGTGCCATCAGGGGGACAGGGGACTACAATGAGCAGTTCTTC.